The 10 T cell receptor beta chains below were found in one sample sequenced in a study of blood T cell repertoires in COVID-19. Assay used: immunoSEQ multiplex PCR; TCRdb lists only in-frame clones, some missing. The sample includes 90,000 to 120,000 clones, roughly nine tenths of them seen just once. What was sequenced was peripheral blood. The receptors stem from a human donor in a cohort sampled during active COVID-19.

The rearrangement links TRBV2 to TRBJ1-3; D possibly corresponds to TRBD1 (5 bases). This CDR3 is built from 13 residues. Trimming left V 6 bases short and J 1 base short, with 7 bases between. Germline lookup yields CDR1 SNHLY and CDR2 FYNNEI. CDR3 loop: CASRQGSGNTIYF. In nucleotides, the CDR3 is TGTGCCAGCAGGCAGGGATCTGGAAACACCATATATTTT.

The gene calls are TRBV4-1 and TRBJ2-5; D might be TRBD1 (8 bases). In germline, CDR1 is MGHRA, CDR2 YSYEKL. This CDR3 is built from 18 residues. Trimming pared 3 bases from V and 2 bases from J, leaving 22 bases between. For the CDR3, the DNA is TGCGCCAGCAGCCACGTAGTAGGACAGGGAGGGGTGCAAGAGACCCAGTACTTC. Translation: CASSHVVGQGGVQETQYF.

The rearrangement uses TRBV28 and TRBJ2-1, with 7 bases that match TRBD1. Germline V gene data show CDR1 as MDHEN and CDR2 as SYDVKM. The ends lost 6 bases at V and 1 base at J; junction bases unmatched: 0. The CDR3 has 13 residues. The CDR3 DNA reads as TGTGCCAGCAGGGGACAGTCCTACAATGAGCAGTTCTTC. Translated: CASRGQSYNEQFF.

This clone was picked up one time. The rearrangement uses TRBV13 and TRBJ2-5, with D perhaps TRBD2 (6 bases). V lost 5 bases and J lost 4, with 14 bases in between. Germline V lookup: CDR1 PRHDT, CDR2 FYEKMQ (reference sequence). The CDR3 sequence is 14 residues long. This chain's CDR3 is CASSIRSGGETQYF. The CDR3 region has the DNA TGTGCCAGCAGCATTCGATCCGGGGGAGAGACCCAGTACTTC.

The table lists this clone with a few counts. V is TRBV11-1 and J is TRBJ2-7; 9 positions match TRBD1. The V gene's germline CDR1 is SGHAT and CDR2 FQDESV (reference sequence). This CDR3 spans 13 amino acids. The trim removed 5 bases at V and 6 bases at J, leaving 5 bases unmatched. The DNA for the CDR3 is TGTGCCAGCAGCCCAAACAGGGGGCGCGAGCAGTACTTC. Amino acids: CASSPNRGREQYF.

The V gene is TRBV28, the J gene TRBJ2-7; D gene ambiguous. This CDR3 has 11 amino acids. With 6 bases removed from V and 5 bases from J, the gap between germline ends came to 8 bases. Germline CDR1 is MDHEN and CDR2 is SYDVKM. The CDR3 DNA reads as TGTGCCAGCAGATGGCAGAACGAGCAGTACTTC. It is translated as CASRWQNEQYF.

This sequence joins TRBV6-5 and TRBJ1-1, with D tentatively TRBD1 (5 bases). Germline V gives CDR1 MNHEY, CDR2 SVGAGI. The V gene lost 2 bases and the J gene lost 1 base, with 11 bases spanning the gap. The CDR3 is 15 amino acids. The CDR3: CASSYRAGSNTEAFF. The CDR3 region has the DNA TGTGCCAGCAGTTACCGTGCAGGGTCGAACACTGAAGCTTTCTTT.

Here the CDR3 DNA reads TGTGCCAGCAGCCAGAATGGGGCTGCAGATACGCAGTATTTT. As protein: CASSQNGAADTQYF. The chain is built from TRBV6-5 and TRBJ2-3, with a possible D match to TRBD1 (5 bases). The V gene's germline CDR1 is MNHEY and CDR2 SVGAGI. The length of the CDR3 is 14 residues. V shed 6 bases and J shed 4 bases, with 14 bases lying between them.

Comment on this clone: The same CDR3 also results from other DNA sequences found in this sample. Here the CDR3 DNA reads TGTGCCAGTAGTATTTCGGGGGCCAACGTCCTGACTTTC. It yields the protein CASSISGANVLTF. The chain has TRBV19 and TRBJ2-6; no clear D. Trimming shortened V by 3 bases and J by 4 bases, and 4 bases separated the two germline ends. The CDR3 is 13 amino acids. In germline, CDR1 is LNHDA, CDR2 SQIVND (reference sequence). Full variable domain (missing parts from reference TRBV19 and TRBJ2-6): DGGITQSPKYLFRKEGQNVTLSCEQNLNHDAMYWYRQDPGQGLRLIYYSQIVNDFQKGDIAEGYSVSREKKESFPLTVTSAQKNPTAFYLCASSISGANVLTFGAGSRLTVL.

The genes are TRBV6-5 and TRBJ1-2; 8 bases line up with TRBD1. The V gene end was trimmed by 2 bases and the J gene end by 9 bases; junction bases not matched to a gene: 8. The CDR3 runs 14 residues. CDR1 and CDR2 (germline): MNHEY, SVGAGI. DNA for the CDR3: TGTGCCAGCAGTTACGGGACAGGTTCCAATAGCTACACCTTC. Its translation is CASSYGTGSNSYTF.